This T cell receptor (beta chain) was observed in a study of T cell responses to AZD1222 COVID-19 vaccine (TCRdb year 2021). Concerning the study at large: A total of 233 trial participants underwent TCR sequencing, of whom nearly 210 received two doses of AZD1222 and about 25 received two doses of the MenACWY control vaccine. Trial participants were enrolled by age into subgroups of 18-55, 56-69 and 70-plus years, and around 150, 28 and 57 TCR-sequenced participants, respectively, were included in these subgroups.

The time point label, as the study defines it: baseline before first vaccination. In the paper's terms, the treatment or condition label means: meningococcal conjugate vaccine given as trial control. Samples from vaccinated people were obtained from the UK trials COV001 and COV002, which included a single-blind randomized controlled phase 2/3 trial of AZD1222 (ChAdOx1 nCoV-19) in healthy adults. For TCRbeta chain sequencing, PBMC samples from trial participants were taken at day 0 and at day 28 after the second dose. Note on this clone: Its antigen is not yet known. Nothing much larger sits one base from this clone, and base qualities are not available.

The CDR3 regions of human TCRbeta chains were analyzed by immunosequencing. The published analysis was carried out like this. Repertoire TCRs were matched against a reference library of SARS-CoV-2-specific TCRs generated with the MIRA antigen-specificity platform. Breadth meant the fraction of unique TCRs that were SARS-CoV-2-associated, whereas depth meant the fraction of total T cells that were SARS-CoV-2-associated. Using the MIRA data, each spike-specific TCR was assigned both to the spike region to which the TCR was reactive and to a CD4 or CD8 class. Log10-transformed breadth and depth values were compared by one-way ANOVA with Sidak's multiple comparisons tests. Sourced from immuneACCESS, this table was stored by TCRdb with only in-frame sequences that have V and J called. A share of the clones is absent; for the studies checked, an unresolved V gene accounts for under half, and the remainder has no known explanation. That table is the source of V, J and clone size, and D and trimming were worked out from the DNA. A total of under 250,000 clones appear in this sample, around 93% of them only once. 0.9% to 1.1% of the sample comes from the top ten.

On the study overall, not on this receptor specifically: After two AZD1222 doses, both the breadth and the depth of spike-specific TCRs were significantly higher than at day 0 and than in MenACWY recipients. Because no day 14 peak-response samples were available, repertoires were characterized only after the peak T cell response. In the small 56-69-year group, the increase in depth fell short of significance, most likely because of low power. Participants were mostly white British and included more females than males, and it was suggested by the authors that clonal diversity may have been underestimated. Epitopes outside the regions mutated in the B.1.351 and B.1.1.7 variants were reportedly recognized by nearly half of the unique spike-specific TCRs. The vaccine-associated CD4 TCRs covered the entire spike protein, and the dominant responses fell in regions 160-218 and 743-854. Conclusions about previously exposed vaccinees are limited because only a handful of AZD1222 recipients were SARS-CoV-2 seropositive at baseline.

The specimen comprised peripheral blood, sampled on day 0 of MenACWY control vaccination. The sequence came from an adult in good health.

In nucleotides, the sequence is TGTGCCAGCAGCCCGGGGACAGGGGGCCGAGGCTACACCTTC. Translated, this gives CASSPGTGGRGYTF. In this chain, TRBV7-2 is recombined with TRBJ1-2, and TRBD1 matches 12 of the central bases. Germline trimming: 5 bases from V, 8 bases from J; junction bases outside gene matches: 6. The CDR3 runs 14 amino acids, cysteine and phenylalanine included. The sequence is cut down to CDR3 DNA, 42 bases in frame from base 1. Per the germline V gene, SGHTA is the CDR1 and FQGNSA is the CDR2. The entire variable domain, with the stretches around the CDR3 drawn from the reference TRBV7-2 and TRBJ1-2 proteins, is GAGVSQSPSNKVTEKGKDVELRCDPISGHTALYWYRQSLGQGLEFLIYFQGNSAPDKSGLPSDRFSAERTGGSVSTLTIQRTQQEDSAVYLCASSPGTGGRGYTFGSGTRLTVV.